Listed here is a single TCR beta chain. The sample is drawn from a study of control samples from healthy donors and cancer patients. Germline V gene sequence: CDR1 SGHVS, CDR2 FNYEAQ. The V end was cut by 0 bases, the J end by 6 bases, with 9 bases between. The CDR3 loop spans 13 amino acids. Only in-frame clones appear in the TCRdb table, and some are missing; sequencing was by immunoSEQ multiplex PCR. The sample includes approximately 180,000 clones, 94% seen only once; the top ten take 1.3% to 1.5%. The sample comprised blood. The chain joins TRBV7-6 to TRBJ2-7, with D maybe TRBD2 (6 bases). The origin of this receptor is a woman aged 18-35 years in good health. The CDR3 DNA reads as TGTGCCAGCAGCTTAGCGGAGGGTAGCGAGCAGTACTTC. Protein: CASSLAEGSEQYF.